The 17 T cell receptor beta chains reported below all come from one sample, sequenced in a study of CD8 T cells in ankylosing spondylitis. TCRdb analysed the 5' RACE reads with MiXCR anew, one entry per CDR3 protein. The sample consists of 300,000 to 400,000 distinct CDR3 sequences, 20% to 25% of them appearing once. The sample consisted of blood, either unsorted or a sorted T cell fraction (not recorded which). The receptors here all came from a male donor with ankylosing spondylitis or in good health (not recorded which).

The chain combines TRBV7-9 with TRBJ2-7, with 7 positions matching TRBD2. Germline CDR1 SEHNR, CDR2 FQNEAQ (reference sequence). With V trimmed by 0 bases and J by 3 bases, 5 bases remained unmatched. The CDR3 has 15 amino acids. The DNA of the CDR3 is TGTGCCAGCAGCTTAGCGGGAGGGGAGGGCTACGAGCAGTACTTC. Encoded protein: CASSLAGGEGYEQYF. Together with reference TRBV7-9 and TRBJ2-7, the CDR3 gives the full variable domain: DTGVSQNPRHKITKRGQNVTFRCDPISEHNRLYWYRQTLGQGPEFLTYFQNEAQLEKSRLLSDRFSAERPKGSFSTLEIQRTEQGDSAMYLCASSLAGGEGYEQYFGPGTRLTVT.

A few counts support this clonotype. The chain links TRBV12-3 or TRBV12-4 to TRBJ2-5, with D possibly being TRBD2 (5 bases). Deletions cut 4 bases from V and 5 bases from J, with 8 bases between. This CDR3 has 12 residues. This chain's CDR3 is CASSWTGETQYF. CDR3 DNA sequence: TGTGCCAGCAGTTGGACTGGGGAGACCCAGTACTTC.

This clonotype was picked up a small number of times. CDR3 loop: CASSQTGVLSNQPQHF. CDR3 DNA sequence: TGTGCCAGCAGCCAAACAGGGGTTCTTAGCAATCAGCCCCAGCATTTT. The chain joins TRBV3-1 to TRBJ1-5; 7 bases line up with TRBD1. Germline CDR1 and CDR2: LGHDT and YNNKEL (reference sequence). This CDR3 comprises 16 residues. V dropped 2 bases and J dropped 0; count of bases not matched to a gene: 4.

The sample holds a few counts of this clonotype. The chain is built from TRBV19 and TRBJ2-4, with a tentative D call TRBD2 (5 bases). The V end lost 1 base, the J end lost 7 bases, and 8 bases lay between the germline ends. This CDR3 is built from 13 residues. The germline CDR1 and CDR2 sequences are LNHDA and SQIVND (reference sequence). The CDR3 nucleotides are TGTGCCAGTAGTATAGTCGAGGGTAACATTCAGTACTTC. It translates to CASSIVEGNIQYF.

Written as DNA, the CDR3 is TGCAGCGTTGAAGGGGGGACAGGGAGCACAGATACGCAGTATTTT. Its translation is CSVEGGTGSTDTQYF. This sequence joins TRBV29-1 and TRBJ2-3; 9 nucleotides line up with TRBD1. The CDR3 sequence is 15 residues long. Per germline, CDR1 SQVTM and CDR2 ANQGSEA. The junction had 2 bases not matched to a gene; V was cut back by 1 base and J by 0 bases.

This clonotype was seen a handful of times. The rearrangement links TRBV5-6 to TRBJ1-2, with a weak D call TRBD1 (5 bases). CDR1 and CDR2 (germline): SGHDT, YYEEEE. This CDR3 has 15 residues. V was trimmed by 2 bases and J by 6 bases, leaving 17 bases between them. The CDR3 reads CASSLGVINTDGYTF. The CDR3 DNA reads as TGTGCCAGCAGCTTAGGGGTAATCAACACGGATGGCTACACCTTC.

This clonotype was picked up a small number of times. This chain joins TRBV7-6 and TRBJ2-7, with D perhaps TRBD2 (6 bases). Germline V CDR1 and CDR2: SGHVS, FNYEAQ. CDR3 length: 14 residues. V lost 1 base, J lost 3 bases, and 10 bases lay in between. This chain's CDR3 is CASSLVVGGYEQYF. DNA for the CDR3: TGTGCCAGCAGCTTAGTGGTGGGGGGCTACGAGCAGTACTTC.

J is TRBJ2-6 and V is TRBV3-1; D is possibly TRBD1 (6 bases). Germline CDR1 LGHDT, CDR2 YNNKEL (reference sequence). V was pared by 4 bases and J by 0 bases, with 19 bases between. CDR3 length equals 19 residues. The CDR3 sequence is CASSPPRGGPNSGANVLTF. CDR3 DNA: TGTGCCAGCAGCCCCCCCAGGGGCGGTCCTAACTCTGGGGCCAACGTCCTGACTTTC.

The CDR3 here is CASRGANTEAFF. Here the CDR3 DNA reads TGTGCCAGCAGAGGCGCGAACACTGAAGCTTTCTTT. This sequence joins TRBV28 and TRBJ1-1; D is undetermined. Trimming left V 6 bases short and J 1 base short, with 6 bases between. The CDR3 is made up of 12 amino acids. The germline V gene has CDR1 MDHEN and CDR2 SYDVKM.

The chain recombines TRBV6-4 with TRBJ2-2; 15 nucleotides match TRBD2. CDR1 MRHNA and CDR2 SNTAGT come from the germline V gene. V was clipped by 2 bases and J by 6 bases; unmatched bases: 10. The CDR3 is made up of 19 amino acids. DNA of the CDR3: TGTGCCAGCAGTGACACCACAGGACTAGCGGGGGGGCACCCCGGGGAGCTGTTTTTT. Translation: CASSDTTGLAGGHPGELFF.

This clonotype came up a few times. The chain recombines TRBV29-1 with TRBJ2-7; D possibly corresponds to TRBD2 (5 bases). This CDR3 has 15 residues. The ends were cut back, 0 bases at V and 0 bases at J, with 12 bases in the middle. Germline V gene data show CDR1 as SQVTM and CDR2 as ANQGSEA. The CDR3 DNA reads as TGCAGCGTTGAAGAGGCGGGTCGTTCCTCCTACGAGCAGTACTTC. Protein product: CSVEEAGRSSYEQYF.

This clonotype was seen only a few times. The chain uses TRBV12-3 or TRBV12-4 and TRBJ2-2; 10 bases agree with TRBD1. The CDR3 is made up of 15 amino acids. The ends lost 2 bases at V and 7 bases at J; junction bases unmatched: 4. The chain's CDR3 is CASSLIGTGVGELFF. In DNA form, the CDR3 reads TGTGCCAGCAGTTTAATTGGGACAGGGGTCGGGGAGCTGTTTTTT.

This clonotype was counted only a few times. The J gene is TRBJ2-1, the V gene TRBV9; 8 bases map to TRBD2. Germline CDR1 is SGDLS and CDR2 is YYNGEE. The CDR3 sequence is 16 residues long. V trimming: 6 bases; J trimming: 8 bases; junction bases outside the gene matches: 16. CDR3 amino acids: CASTLKGRGGRDEQFF. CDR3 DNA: TGTGCCAGCACCCTAAAGGGTCGGGGGGGCCGGGATGAGCAGTTCTTC.

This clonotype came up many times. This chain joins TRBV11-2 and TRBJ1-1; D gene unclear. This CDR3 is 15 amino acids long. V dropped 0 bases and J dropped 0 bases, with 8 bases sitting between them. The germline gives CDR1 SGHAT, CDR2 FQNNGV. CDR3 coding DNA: TGTGCCAGCAGCTTAGACAGTCCCCTGAACACTGAAGCTTTCTTT. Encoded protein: CASSLDSPLNTEAFF.

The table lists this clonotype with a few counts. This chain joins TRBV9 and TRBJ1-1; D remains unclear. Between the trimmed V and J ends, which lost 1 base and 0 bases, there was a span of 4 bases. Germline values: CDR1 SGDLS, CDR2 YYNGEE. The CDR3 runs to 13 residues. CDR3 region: CASSVHMNTEAFF. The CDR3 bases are TGTGCCAGCAGCGTACATATGAACACTGAAGCTTTCTTT.

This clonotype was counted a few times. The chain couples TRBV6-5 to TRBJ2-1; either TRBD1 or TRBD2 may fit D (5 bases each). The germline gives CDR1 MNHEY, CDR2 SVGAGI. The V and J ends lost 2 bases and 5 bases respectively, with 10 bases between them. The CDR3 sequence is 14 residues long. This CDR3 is CASSYRRGDNEQFF. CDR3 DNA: TGTGCCAGCAGTTACAGGCGAGGGGACAATGAGCAGTTCTTC.

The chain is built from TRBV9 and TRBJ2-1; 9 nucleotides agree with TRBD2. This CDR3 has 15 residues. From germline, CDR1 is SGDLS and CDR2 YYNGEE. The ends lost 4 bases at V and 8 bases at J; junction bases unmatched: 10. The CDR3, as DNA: TGTGCCAGCAGCCCAAGCGGGGGGCCTCCCGATGAGCAGTTCTTC. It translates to CASSPSGGPPDEQFF.